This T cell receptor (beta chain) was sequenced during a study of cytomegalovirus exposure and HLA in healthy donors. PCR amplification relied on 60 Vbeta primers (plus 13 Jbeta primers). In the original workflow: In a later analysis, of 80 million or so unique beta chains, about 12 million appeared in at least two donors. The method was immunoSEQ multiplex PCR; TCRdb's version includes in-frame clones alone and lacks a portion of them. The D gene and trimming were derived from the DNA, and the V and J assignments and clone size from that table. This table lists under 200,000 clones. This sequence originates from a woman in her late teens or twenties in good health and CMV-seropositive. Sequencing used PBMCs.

As DNA, the CDR3 is TGCGCCAGCAGCCTTCAGGGGGCGAGTGAGCAGTACTTC. This sequence encodes CASSLQGASEQYF. The chain links TRBV5-1 to TRBJ2-7, with TRBD1 identical over 8 bases. Per germline, CDR1 SGHRS and CDR2 YFSETQ. V was clipped by 4 bases and J by 7 bases; unmatched bases: 7. CDR3 size: 13 residues.